The entry below gives a single T cell receptor (beta chain) sequence along with its context. The germline V gene encodes CDR1 SGHAT and CDR2 FQNNGV. J lost 0 bases, V lost 8 bases, and 8 bases had no gene match. The CDR3 totals 16 residues. The sample comes from a study of blood T cell repertoires in COVID-19. Study in general: Researchers got acute and convalescent COVID-19 samples from the United States, Italy and Spain. From T cells, B-cell-depleted T cells, or PBMCs came the material, which was cDNA or gDNA.

Under the authors' procedure: Estimation of nucleated cell counts was performed using reference gene primer amplification. Measured with immunoSEQ multiplex PCR; TCRdb has only the in-frame clones, and not every one. Clonal size and the V and J genes are those of that table, whereas D and trimming came from the DNA. Among 100,000 to 150,000 clones listed, about 80% were seen once. Sequencing was performed on peripheral blood. V is TRBV11-2 and J is TRBJ2-1; 9 bases fit TRBD2. The TCR was taken from a woman between 45 and 60 years old with acute or convalescent COVID-19. CDR3 nucleotide sequence: TGTGCCAGCGAATCTATAGCGGGAGACTCCTACAATGAGCAGTTCTTC. It translates to CASESIAGDSYNEQFF. The variable domain in full, completed from reference TRBV11-2 and TRBJ2-1, reads EAGVAQSPRYKIIEKRQSVAFWCNPISGHATLYWYQQILGQGPKLLIQFQNNGVVDDSQLPKDRFSAERLKGVDSTLKIQPAKLEDSAVYLCASESIAGDSYNEQFFGPGTRLTVL.